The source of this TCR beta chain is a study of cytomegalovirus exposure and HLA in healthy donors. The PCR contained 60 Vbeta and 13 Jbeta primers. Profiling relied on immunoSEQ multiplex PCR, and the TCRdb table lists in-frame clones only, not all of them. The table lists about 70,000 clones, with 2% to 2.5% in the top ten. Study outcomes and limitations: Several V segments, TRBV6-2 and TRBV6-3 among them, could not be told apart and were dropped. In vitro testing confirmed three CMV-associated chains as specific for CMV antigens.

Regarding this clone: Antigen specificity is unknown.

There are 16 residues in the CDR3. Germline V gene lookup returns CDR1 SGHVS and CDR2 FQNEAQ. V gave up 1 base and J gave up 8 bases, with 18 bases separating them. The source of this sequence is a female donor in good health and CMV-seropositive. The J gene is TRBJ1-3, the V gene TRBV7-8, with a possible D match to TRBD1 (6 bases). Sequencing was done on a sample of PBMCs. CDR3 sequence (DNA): TGTGCCAGCAGCTTAGAGGACAGTATACTTGGGTACACCATATATTTT. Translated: CASSLEDSILGYTIYF.